This TCR beta chain was sequenced during a study of blood T cells in healthy people across ages. Germline V CDR1 and CDR2: SGHTA, FQGNSA. The V and J ends lost 4 bases and 3 bases respectively, with 14 bases between them. The CDR3 is made up of 15 amino acids. It was with a sample-barcoded 5' primer and a J-beta primer mix that a second PCR of about 7 to 12 cycles was run. TCRdb processed the 5' RACE reads anew with MiXCR; each CDR3 protein has one entry. The sample carries approximately 810,000 distinct CDR3 sequences, about 36% recorded once. The sample consisted of blood. This receptor was taken from a man between 18 and 35 years old in good health. The V and J genes are TRBV7-2 and TRBJ2-3; possible D gene TRBD1, 5 bases. CDR3 residues: CASSSVGALTDTQYF. The CDR3 DNA follows: TGTGCCAGCAGCTCTGTAGGGGCGCTAACAGATACGCAGTATTTT.